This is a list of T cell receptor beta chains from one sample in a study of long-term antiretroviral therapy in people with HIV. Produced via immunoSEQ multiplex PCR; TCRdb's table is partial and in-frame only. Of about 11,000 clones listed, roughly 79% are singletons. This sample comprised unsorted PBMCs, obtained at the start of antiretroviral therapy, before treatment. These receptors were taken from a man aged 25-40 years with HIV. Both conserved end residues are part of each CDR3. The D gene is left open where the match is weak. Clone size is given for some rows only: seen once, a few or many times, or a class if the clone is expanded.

TGTGCCAGCAGTTGGAAGGGGACTAATGAAAAACTGTTTTTT	CASSWKGTNEKLFF	TRBV27	TRBJ1-4	.	medium-sized
TGTGCCAGCCAAGGGGCGAGACTAGCGGGGCTCACAGATACGCAGTATTTT	CASQGARLAGLTDTQYF	TRBV2	TRBJ2-3	TRBD2	.
TGTGCCAGCAGTGTAAGGACTAGCGGTTCCTACGAGCAGTACTTC	CASSVRTSGSYEQYF	TRBV2	TRBJ2-7	TRBD2	.
TGTGCCAGCAGGAAAACAGGGGCGGGCACTGAAGCTTTCTTT	CASRKTGAGTEAFF	TRBV28	TRBJ1-1	TRBD1	.
TGTGCCAGCAGCCCGATGGGTGGCGGGGCCGGTGGAAATGAGCAGTTCTTC	CASSPMGGGAGGNEQFF	TRBV7-3	TRBJ2-1	.	.
TGTGCCTGGAGTGGGGGACAGGGAATGCGGGAGCAGTACTTC	CAWSGGQGMREQYF	TRBV30	TRBJ2-7	TRBD1	few
TGTGCCACCAGCAGAGGGAGGGGGACTGAAGCTTTCTTT	CATSRGRGTEAFF	TRBV15	TRBJ1-1	.	.
TGTGCCTGGGGGCCTGACTACAATGAGCAGTTCTTC	CAWGPDYNEQFF	TRBV30	TRBJ2-1	.	.
TGTGCCATCAGAGGGACAGGGGTTGGGGCCAACGTCCTGACTTTC	CAIRGTGVGANVLTF	TRBV10-3	TRBJ2-6	TRBD1	.
TGTGCCAGTAGTATAAAGACGGCGGGGGGAAACACTGAAGCTTTCTTT	CASSIKTAGGNTEAFF	TRBV19	TRBJ1-1	.	few
TGTGCCAGCAGCTTACGTACAGGGGTAGGGGAGACCCAGTACTTC	CASSLRTGVGETQYF	TRBV7-9	TRBJ2-5	TRBD1	.
TGCGCCAGCAGTGAGGACCCCCCGGGGAAGTATTTT	CASSEDPPGKYF	TRBV10-2	TRBJ2-3	.	.
TGTGCCAGCAGTTTATTACCTAGCGGAGAGACCCAGTACTTC	CASSLLPSGETQYF	TRBV27	TRBJ2-5	TRBD2	.
TGTGCCAGCAGCTTTTGGGGGGGTTCCTACAATGAGCAGTTCTTC	CASSFWGGSYNEQFF	TRBV5-6	TRBJ2-1	TRBD2	.
TGCAGCGTTGAGGGACAGGGCTTTTTAAACTATGGCTACACCTTC	CSVEGQGFLNYGYTF	TRBV29-1	TRBJ1-2	TRBD1	.
TGCGCCAGCAGCTTGCCGACGGGAGGGCCTTCCGAGCAGTACTTC	CASSLPTGGPSEQYF	TRBV5-1	TRBJ2-7	TRBD2	.
TGTGCCAGCAGTGAAGCGGTCGCGGGGTTGGATGGCTACACCTTC	CASSEAVAGLDGYTF	TRBV2	TRBJ1-2	.	medium-sized
TGTGCCAGCAGCTTAAGGGTTCCCCCCTACAATGAGCAGTTCTTC	CASSLRVPPYNEQFF	TRBV7-3	TRBJ2-1	.	.
TGTGCCAGCAGCCGATTTGCTCCGGGGGTGAGCACAGATACGCAGTATTTT	CASSRFAPGVSTDTQYF	TRBV7-2	TRBJ2-3	.	.
TGTGCCAGCAGCCAAACGGGACAGTTCACCGGGGAGCTGTTTTTT	CASSQTGQFTGELFF	TRBV11-3	TRBJ2-2	TRBD1	once
TGTGCCAGTAGCCAAGAACAGGGTTTCAAAAACATTCAGTACTTC	CASSQEQGFKNIQYF	TRBV19	TRBJ2-4	.	.
TGTGCCAGCAGCCACTGGTCCGGGACTAGCGGGACCGGGGAGCTGTTTTTT	CASSHWSGTSGTGELFF	TRBV7-3	TRBJ2-2	TRBD2	.
TGTGCCAGCAGTTACGACTCGCAGGGGGAAAAACTGTTTTTT	CASSYDSQGEKLFF	TRBV6-6	TRBJ1-4	.	.
TGTGCCAGCGGGAGAAGCGGGAGGGGTGAGACCCAGTACTTC	CASGRSGRGETQYF	TRBV9	TRBJ2-5	TRBD2	.
TGCGCCAGCAGCTTGGCCGGCAGCAACCAAGAGACCCAGTACTTC	CASSLAGSNQETQYF	TRBV5-1	TRBJ2-5	.	.
TGTGCCAGTAACGGGGTTTATGGCTATGGCTACACCTTC	CASNGVYGYGYTF	TRBV19	TRBJ1-2	.	few
TGTGCCAGCTCAGGACAGGGCCAAGAGACCCAGTACTTC	CASSGQGQETQYF	TRBV18	TRBJ2-5	TRBD1	.
TGTGCCAGCAGGTCATCGCTAGCGGGGGGGCCAGATACGCAGTATTTT	CASRSSLAGGPDTQYF	TRBV7-2	TRBJ2-3	TRBD2	.
TGTGCCAGCAGCTTAGATGGGACAGGGGACACTGAAGCTTTCTTT	CASSLDGTGDTEAFF	TRBV7-2	TRBJ1-1	TRBD1	medium-sized
TGTGCCAGCACTGGAGAGTTGCCTACCTACGAGCAGTACTTC	CASTGELPTYEQYF	TRBV28	TRBJ2-7	.	.
TGCGCCAGCAGCCAAGATTTTGGCGGGGGGTACTACAATGAGCAGTTCTTC	CASSQDFGGGYYNEQFF	TRBV4-1	TRBJ2-1	TRBD2	.
TGTGCCATCTCCCACGAGGCCGCAGGGAACGAGCAGTACTTC	CAISHEAAGNEQYF	TRBV10-3	TRBJ2-7	.	medium-sized
TGTGCCAGCAGCGCACAAGCACAGGGTCGCGAGCAGTACTTC	CASSAQAQGREQYF	TRBV7-9	TRBJ2-7	.	.
TGCGCCAGCAGCAGCGAGATGGACAGGGGCTCAGATACGCAGTATTTT	CASSSEMDRGSDTQYF	TRBV5-1	TRBJ2-3	TRBD1	.
TGTGCCAGCAGCCAACTAGCGGGAGGGCCCAGGGGAGGTAATGAGCAGTTCTTC	CASSQLAGGPRGGNEQFF	TRBV14	TRBJ2-1	TRBD2	.
TGTGCCAGCAGTGTCGGACAGCTCTATGGCTACACCTTC	CASSVGQLYGYTF	TRBV2	TRBJ1-2	.	.
TGTGCCAGCTCCCTAAATGGGGGAGGCACTGAAGCTTTCTTT	CASSLNGGGTEAFF	TRBV18	TRBJ1-1	.	.
TGTGCCAGCAGGGAAGACAGGGGACGCATGGGTGGCTACACCTTC	CASREDRGRMGGYTF	TRBV2	TRBJ1-2	TRBD1	.
TGCGCCAGCAGCCAAGAAAGGGGGGGGTACGAGCAGTACTTC	CASSQERGGYEQYF	TRBV4-3	TRBJ2-7	.	.
TGCAGCGTTGAAGATCGGCAGGGGACAAGCACAGATACGCAGTATTTT	CSVEDRQGTSTDTQYF	TRBV29-1	TRBJ2-3	.	.
TGTGCCAGCAGCCCAGCCGCGGGCAGGTTTGACGAGCAGTACTTC	CASSPAAGRFDEQYF	TRBV4-2	TRBJ2-7	.	.
TGTGCCAGCAGCTTTGGCAGGCTCGATGAAAAACTGTTTTTT	CASSFGRLDEKLFF	TRBV7-6	TRBJ1-4	.	.
TGTGCCATCAGCCTAAGACGGGACGGTAGTTTGAACACTGAAGCTTTCTTT	CAISLRRDGSLNTEAFF	TRBV10-3	TRBJ1-1	.	.
TGTGCCAGCAGCTTCACCGGGACAGGGCGGGAGCAGTTCTTC	CASSFTGTGREQFF	TRBV13	TRBJ2-1	TRBD1	.
TGCGCCAGCACGACCGGGACTAGCCCGCAGTATTTT	CASTTGTSPQYF	TRBV10-2	TRBJ2-3	TRBD2	.
TGCGCCAGCGGGCTGGAGAACACCGGGGAGCTGTTTTTT	CASGLENTGELFF	TRBV5-1	TRBJ2-2	.	.
TGTGCCAGCATGGCGGGGGTCACAGATACGCAGTATTTT	CASMAGVTDTQYF	TRBV2	TRBJ2-3	TRBD2	medium-sized
TGCGCCAGCGAAGGGACAGGGGAGCCAGATACGCAGTATTTT	CASEGTGEPDTQYF	TRBV5-1	TRBJ2-3	TRBD1	medium-sized
TGTGCCAGCAGTGAAGTGTCGTCGGCTACCAACGGCTACACCTTC	CASSEVSSATNGYTF	TRBV6-1	TRBJ1-2	.	large
TGTGCCAGCAGCAAGAAAGAAGTTATGTCACCCCCCCAGCATTTT	CASSKKEVMSPPQHF	TRBV6-1	TRBJ1-5	.	.
TGTGCCAGCAGCGCCGTGGGACTAGCAATCTCCGAGCAGTACTTC	CASSAVGLAISEQYF	TRBV7-8	TRBJ2-7	TRBD2	.
TGTGCCAGCAGCTTGGGGGAGGCCCCCACAGATACGCAGTATTTT	CASSLGEAPTDTQYF	TRBV5-4	TRBJ2-3	.	.
TGTGCCAGCACCTTAACAGGGGTTTCGAGCAATCAGCCCCAGCATTTT	CASTLTGVSSNQPQHF	TRBV28	TRBJ1-5	TRBD1	.
TGTGCCATCAGTGGGGGACAGGGGATGGGCAGTGAGCAGTTCTTC	CAISGGQGMGSEQFF	TRBV10-3	TRBJ2-1	TRBD1	once